The clone carrying this TCR beta chain came up a few times. This specimen belongs to a study of human T cells and chemical hapten exposure. Study context: Alopecia universalis, totalis or areata was present in patients who were mostly female. Variability of per-sample TCR yields stemmed mainly from small differences in pooled library volume.

Germline CDR1 is MNHEY and CDR2 is SVGAGI. The CDR3 totals 15 residues. Trimming shortened V by 0 bases and J by 7 bases, and 13 bases separated the two germline ends. Authors' processing steps: A typical sample had around 96,000 TCRs, with about 23,224 to 750,000 overall. MiXCR, run by TCRdb on the RACE reads, gives a single entry per CDR3 protein. V and J calls and clone size were set by TCRdb, not the authors. This sample has 300,000 to 450,000 distinct CDR3 sequences, with 5.5% found just once. Time point here: pre-sensitization, week 0. The treatment was: therapeutic diphenylcyclopropenone sensitization with weekly scalp DPC. Patients had alopecia, were aged 18 to 70, and were not pregnant.

The sequencing used whole blood, collected in connection with sensitization to the hapten diphenylcyclopropenone (DPC). The chain uses TRBV6-5 and TRBJ1-5; perhaps TRBD1 as D (5 bases). The receptor was derived from a woman aged 18-35 years with alopecia areata. Some clones in this sample may be carry-over from other donors' samples. Written as DNA, the CDR3 is TGTGCCAGCAGTTACTCCCCCAGGGCAAGCCAGCCCCAGCATTTT. Its translation: CASSYSPRASQPQHF.